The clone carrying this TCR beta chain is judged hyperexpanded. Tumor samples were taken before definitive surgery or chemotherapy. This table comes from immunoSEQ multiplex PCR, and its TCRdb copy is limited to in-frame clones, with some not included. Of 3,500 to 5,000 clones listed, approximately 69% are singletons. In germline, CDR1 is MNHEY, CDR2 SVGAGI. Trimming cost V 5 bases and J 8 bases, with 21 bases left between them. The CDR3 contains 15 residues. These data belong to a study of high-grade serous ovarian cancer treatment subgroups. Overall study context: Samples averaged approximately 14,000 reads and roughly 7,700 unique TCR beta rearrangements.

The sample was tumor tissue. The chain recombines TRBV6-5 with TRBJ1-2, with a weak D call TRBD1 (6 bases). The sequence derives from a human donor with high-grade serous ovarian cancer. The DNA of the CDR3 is TGTGCCAGCAGTCTGACGGGGGGCTCCGGGGAGGGCTACACCTTC. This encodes CASSLTGGSGEGYTF.